The 3 T cell receptor beta chains in this list originate from one sample, sequenced in a study of cytomegalovirus exposure and HLA in healthy donors. Assay used: immunoSEQ multiplex PCR; TCRdb lists only in-frame clones, some missing. The data contain some 340,000 clones, 87% of them singletons. The sequenced sample consisted of PBMCs. The receptors here all came from a woman in her twenties or thirties in good health and CMV-seropositive.

This chain joins TRBV6-1 and TRBJ1-2; D is unclear. V lost 3 bases and J lost 10, with 12 bases in between. The CDR3 runs 12 residues. Looked up from germline, CDR1 is MNHNS and CDR2 is SASEGT. CDR3 protein: CASSDSGEYYTF. The DNA for the CDR3 is TGTGCCAGCAGTGACTCTGGGGAGTACTACACCTTC.

This clone was detected only once. V and J are TRBV6-6 and TRBJ2-7, with D uncertain. This CDR3 region has 14 residues. Germline V gives CDR1 MNHNY, CDR2 SVGAGI (reference sequence). V was trimmed by 4 bases and J by 7 bases, leaving 17 bases between them. The CDR3 DNA reads TGTGCCAGCAGTTCACGTAGTTCCACGGGTGAGCAGTACTTC. Translation: CASSSRSSTGEQYF.

The V and J genes are TRBV19 and TRBJ2-7; D ambiguous. This CDR3 spans 15 amino acids. Germline CDR1 reads LNHDA; CDR2 reads SQIVND (reference sequence). Deletions cut 7 bases from V and 0 bases from J, with 16 bases between. The CDR3 bases are TGTGCCAGTACCCCCTCTTTCAACCCCTCCTACGAGCAGTACTTC. It codes for CASTPSFNPSYEQYF.